What follows describes a single TCR beta chain. No antigen is known for it. No much larger clone exists at a distance of one base, and base qualities are not known. The CDR1 and CDR2 encoded by the germline V gene are SGHVS and FQNEAQ. The CDR3 measures 14 amino acids from cysteine to phenylalanine. This entry keeps only the CDR3 DNA: 42 bases, framed from base 1. V gives up 2 bases and J gives up 3 bases, and the segment between their germline ends measures 8 bases. TCRbeta CDR3 regions were amplified from genomic DNA by means of the immunoSEQ Assay, a bias-controlled multiplex PCR. Turning to the authors' computational methods: The number of nucleated cells in each sample was estimated by amplification of reference gene primers within the assay. To quantify the absolute abundance of each unique TCRbeta CDR3 rearrangement, sequence reads were collapsed and filtered. For each sample, productive Simpson clonality was calculated by taking the square root of Simpson's diversity index across productive rearrangements. TCRdb took this table from immuneACCESS and kept in-frame rearrangements with V and J called. Such tables lack part of the clones; where checked against another copy, unresolved V genes explain under half of the gap, and the rest is unexplained. V and J calls and clone size are given by that table; D and trimming were obtained from the DNA. This sample comprises nearly 250,000 clones, around 88% of them detected only once. The ten largest clones take up 5.5% to 6% of the sample.

One collaborating source in Seattle enrolled patients while the patients were actively infected and followed the patients over time throughout the course of disease. The collaborating institutions used their own protocols to collect whole blood in K2EDTA tubes. For TCRbeta analysis, collaborators shipped samples as frozen whole blood, isolated PBMCs, or DNA extracted from either of those sample types. These data belong to a study of blood T cell repertoires in COVID-19 (dated by TCRdb to about 2020). Study-wide context: Samples covering the acute and convalescent phases of COVID-19 were provided by collaborators in the United States, Italy and Spain. The prospective study material was composed of cDNA or gDNA derived from T cells, B-cell-depleted T cells, or PBMCs. Deeply sampled blood TCRbeta repertoires from subjects exposed to, actively infected with, or recovered from COVID-19 were included in the dataset. A freely available public database, intended as a resource for researchers studying the immune response to SARS-CoV-2, is where the repertoires were released. Samples were obtained from the ongoing ImmuneRACE study (first 160 participants) and from over 1,000 subjects provided by 6 global collaborators. Nearly every sample came with metadata listing a de-identified subject ID, COVID-19 status, age in years and sex. Where available, HLA class I and class II types were obtained from metadata supplied by the sample provider rather than from assay-based typing.

Overall study outcomes, separate from this receptor: How much clinical and demographic metadata was included differed by source and by participant, and the metadata was provided uncurated.

This TCR was recovered from a woman older than 75 with COVID-19, enrolled during active disease. Sequencing input: peripheral blood. Recombination connected TRBV7-8 to TRBJ1-5, with no confidently assigned D gene. The CDR3 loop reads CASSLSKPNQPQHF. The DNA is as follows: TGTGCCAGCAGCTTATCTAAGCCCAATCAGCCCCAGCATTTT.